This passage covers 4 T cell receptor beta chains from one sample sequenced in a study of shared clonotypes between healthy human individuals. Method: immunoSEQ multiplex PCR; TCRdb's copy keeps in-frame clones and lacks some. Here the sample spans about 380,000 clones, about 96% being singletons. The sample consisted of memory CD8+ T cells sorted from blood. Subset defined: CD45RO+ cells pooled with CCR7-negative TemRA cells. These receptors were collected from a man aged 25-45 years in good health.

This chain joins TRBV27 and TRBJ2-7; a weak D match, TRBD2 (5 bases). The CDR3 length is 12 residues. The germline V and J ends were trimmed by 7 bases and 6 bases, with 13 bases remaining between them. CDR1 is MNHEY and CDR2 is SMNVEV in the germline V gene (reference sequence). CDR3 DNA sequence: TGTGCCAGCATGGGTACTAGGACCGAGCAGTACTTC. Translation gives CASMGTRTEQYF.

The chain is built from TRBV10-3 and TRBJ2-7, with TRBD1 matching 7 bases. Germline CDR1 ENHRY, CDR2 SYGVKD. With 5 bases clipped from V and 5 bases from J, the junction kept 6 bases outside the gene matches. The CDR3 loop spans 13 amino acids. Written as DNA, the CDR3 is TGTGCCATCAGTCACAGGGGAAGCCACGAGCAGTACTTC. Its protein product is CAISHRGSHEQYF.

This chain uses TRBV6-1 with TRBJ2-7; TRBD2 is a possible D gene (6 bases). This CDR3 has 15 residues. Trimming removed 2 bases from V and 3 bases from J, with 14 bases in between. Germline CDR1 is MNHNS and CDR2 is SASEGT. As DNA, the CDR3 is TGTGCCAGCAGTGAATTTGGGGGGAGCTTCTACGAGCAGTACTTC. Encoded protein: CASSEFGGSFYEQYF.

The chain joins TRBV28 to TRBJ2-7; 7 bases agree with TRBD2. Trimming at V came to 4 bases and at J to 5 bases, leaving 8 bases not matched to a gene. Germline-derived CDR1 and CDR2 are MDHEN and SYDVKM. This CDR3 has 14 amino acids. CDR3 residues: CASSYPGLGDEQYF. DNA for the CDR3: TGTGCCAGCAGTTACCCCGGACTAGGAGACGAGCAGTACTTC. The variable domain in full, with the rest retrieved from reference TRBV28 and TRBJ2-7, is DVKVTQSSRYLVKRTGEKVFLECVQDMDHENMFWYRQDPGLGLRLIYFSYDVKMKEKGDIPEGYSVSREKKERFSLILESASTNQTSMYLCASSYPGLGDEQYFGPGTRLTVT.